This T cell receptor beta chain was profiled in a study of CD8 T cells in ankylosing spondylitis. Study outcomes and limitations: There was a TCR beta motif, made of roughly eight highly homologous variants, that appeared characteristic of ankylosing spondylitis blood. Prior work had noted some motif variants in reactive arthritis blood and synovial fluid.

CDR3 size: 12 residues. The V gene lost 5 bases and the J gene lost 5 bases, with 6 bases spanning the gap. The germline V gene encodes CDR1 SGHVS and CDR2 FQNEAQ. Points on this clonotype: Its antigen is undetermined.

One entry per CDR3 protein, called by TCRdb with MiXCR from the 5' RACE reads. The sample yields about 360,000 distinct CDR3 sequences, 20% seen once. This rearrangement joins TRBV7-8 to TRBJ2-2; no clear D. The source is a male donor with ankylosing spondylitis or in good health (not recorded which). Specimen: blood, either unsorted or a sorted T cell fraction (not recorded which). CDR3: CASSERTGELFF. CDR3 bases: TGTGCCAGCAGCGAACGAACCGGGGAGCTGTTTTTT.